This record concerns one T cell receptor beta chain sequence. The antigen remains undetermined. A quantitative 5'-RACE method, one with molecular barcodes, was used to make TCR beta libraries. TCRdb ran MiXCR on the 5' RACE reads and lists one entry per CDR3 protein. The table includes 350,000 to 550,000 distinct CDR3 sequences, roughly 25% detected once. The CDR3 extends over 16 amino acids. V lost 1 base and J 1 base, leaving 11 bases between the germline ends. Looked up from germline, CDR1 is SEHNR and CDR2 is FQNEAQ (reference sequence). The source of the sample is a study of CD8 T cells in ankylosing spondylitis. Study-wide results and caveats: In ankylosing spondylitis blood, a motif of eight highly homologous TCR beta variants appeared characteristic.

The chain links TRBV7-9 to TRBJ2-1, with D possibly TRBD2 on 5 matching bases. The sequencing sample was made of blood, either unsorted or a sorted T cell fraction (not recorded which). The receptor was isolated from a male donor with ankylosing spondylitis. Here the CDR3 DNA reads TGTGCCAGCAGCTTAGGGCGGGCCGTTTCCTACAATGAGCAGTTCTTC. Protein sequence: CASSLGRAVSYNEQFF.